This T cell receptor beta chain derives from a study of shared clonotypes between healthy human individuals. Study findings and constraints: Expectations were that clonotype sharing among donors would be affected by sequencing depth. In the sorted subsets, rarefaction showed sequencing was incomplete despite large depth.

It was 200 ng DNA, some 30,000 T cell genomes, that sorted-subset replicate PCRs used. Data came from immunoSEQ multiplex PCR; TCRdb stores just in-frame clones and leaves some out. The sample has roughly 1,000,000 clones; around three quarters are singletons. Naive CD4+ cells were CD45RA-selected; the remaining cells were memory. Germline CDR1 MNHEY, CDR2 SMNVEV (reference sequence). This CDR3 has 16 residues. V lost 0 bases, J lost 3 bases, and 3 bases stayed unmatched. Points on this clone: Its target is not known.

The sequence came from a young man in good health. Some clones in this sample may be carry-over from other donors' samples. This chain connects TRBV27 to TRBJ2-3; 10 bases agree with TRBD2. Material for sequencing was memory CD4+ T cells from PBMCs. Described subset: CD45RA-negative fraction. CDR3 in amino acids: CASSLSPAGGTDTQYF. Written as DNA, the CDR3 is TGTGCCAGCAGTTTATCCCCAGCGGGAGGGACAGATACGCAGTATTTT.